A selection of T cell receptor beta chains follows, all from one sample in a study of CD8+ T cells in alopecia areata. Assay used: immunoSEQ multiplex PCR; TCRdb lists only in-frame clones, some missing. This table holds about 130,000 clones, about three fifths found once. The input for sequencing was CD4+ T cells sorted from blood, taken at week 0. The source of these receptors is a human donor with alopecia areata. CDR3s include the opening cysteine and the closing phenylalanine or tryptophan. D genes are given only for firm matches. Clone size, where shown, is once, few, many, or a class for clones that have expanded.

v_gene	d_gene	abundance	len	j_gene	CDR3aa	CDR3nt
TRBV11-3	-	-	14	TRBJ2-3	CASSGAGRTDTQYF	TGTGCCAGCAGTGGGGCAGGGCGTACAGATACGCAGTATTTT
TRBV7-2	-	once	13	TRBJ1-1	CASTNSVGPETFF	TGTGCCAGCACCAATAGCGTTGGCCCCGAGACTTTCTTT
TRBV18	-	-	14	TRBJ2-5	CASSPPPGHETQYF	TGTGCCAGCTCACCACCTCCGGGGCACGAGACCCAGTACTTC
TRBV6-6	-	-	13	TRBJ2-6	CASSLSGANVLTF	TGTGCCAGCAGTCTTTCTGGGGCCAACGTCCTGACTTTC
TRBV7-2	-	few	14	TRBJ1-1	CASSSGVGRSEAFF	TGTGCCAGCAGCTCGGGGGTAGGTCGTAGTGAAGCTTTCTTT
TRBV7-2	-	-	11	TRBJ2-5	CASTQKETQYF	TGTGCCAGCACCCAAAAAGAGACCCAGTACTTC
TRBV5-4	-	once	13	TRBJ2-3	CASSTPTGNTQYF	TGTGCCAGCAGCACGCCGACTGGAAATACGCAGTATTTT
TRBV25-1	-	once	14	TRBJ1-1	CASTTRGQYTEAFF	TGTGCCAGCACGACAAGAGGACAGTACACTGAAGCTTTCTTT
TRBV6-5	TRBD1	-	12	TRBJ1-1	CASSSPGQGAFF	TGTGCCAGCAGTTCCCCGGGACAGGGAGCTTTCTTT
TRBV13	-	-	13	TRBJ2-5	CASSTRDQETQYF	TGTGCCAGCAGCACAAGGGATCAAGAGACCCAGTACTTC
TRBV27	-	-	9	TRBJ1-1	CASREFAFF	TGTGCCAGCAGGGAATTCGCTTTCTTT
TRBV7-2	-	-	11	TRBJ2-3	CASSLKDTQYF	TGTGCCAGCAGCCTGAAGGATACGCAGTATTTT
TRBV29-1	TRBD1	few	13	TRBJ1-5	CSVTLDRGMPQHF	TGCAGCGTGACCCTGGACAGGGGGATGCCCCAGCATTTT
TRBV7-2	TRBD2	few	14	TRBJ2-1	CASSPSGTMNEQFF	TGTGCCAGCAGCCCATCCGGGACTATGAATGAGCAGTTCTTC
TRBV7-2	-	-	15	TRBJ1-4	CASSPTGQTNEKLFF	TGTGCCAGCAGCCCTACGGGACAAACTAATGAAAAACTGTTTTTT
TRBV7-9	-	-	17	TRBJ2-6	CASSSTRRQLGANVLTF	TGTGCCAGCAGCTCAACCCGTCGACAGCTTGGGGCCAACGTCCTGACTTTC
TRBV7-9	-	-	14	TRBJ2-5	CASSLGRALDTQYF	TGTGCCAGCAGCCTGGGACGAGCTCTAGACACCCAGTACTTC
TRBV4-3	-	few	17	TRBJ2-1	CASSQERRGGVYNEQFF	TGCGCCAGCAGCCAAGAACGACGGGGAGGAGTCTACAATGAGCAGTTCTTC
TRBV29-1	-	-	13	TRBJ1-4	CSVHRQGQRKLFF	TGCAGCGTTCATCGGCAGGGGCAGAGAAAACTGTTTTTT
TRBV2	TRBD1	few	13	TRBJ2-3	CASRKDRGDTQYF	TGTGCCAGCAGAAAAGACAGGGGTGATACGCAGTATTTT
TRBV11-2	TRBD1	-	14	TRBJ2-7	CASSLQGQGYEQYF	TGTGCCAGCAGCTTACAGGGACAGGGCTACGAGCAGTACTTC
TRBV30	-	-	14	TRBJ2-7	CAFRAQGSLVEQYF	TGTGCCTTCCGGGCCCAGGGATCGTTAGTCGAGCAGTACTTC
TRBV5-1	-	-	14	TRBJ2-5	CASSVGHLQETQYF	TGCGCCAGCAGCGTGGGACACCTCCAAGAGACCCAGTACTTC
TRBV10-3	-	few	15	TRBJ1-2	CAISESRLGSDGYTF	TGTGCCATCAGTGAGTCGAGGCTCGGCAGTGATGGCTACACCTTC
TRBV29-1	-	few	12	TRBJ1-2	CSVKTENYGYTF	TGCAGCGTAAAAACAGAGAACTATGGCTACACCTTC
TRBV27	TRBD2	-	13	TRBJ2-3	CASSYSGGGTQYF	TGTGCCAGCAGTTACAGCGGGGGCGGTACGCAGTATTTT
TRBV7-2	-	-	15	TRBJ2-3	CASSYARGRTDTQYF	TGTGCCAGCAGCTACGCTCGCGGGCGCACAGATACGCAGTATTTT